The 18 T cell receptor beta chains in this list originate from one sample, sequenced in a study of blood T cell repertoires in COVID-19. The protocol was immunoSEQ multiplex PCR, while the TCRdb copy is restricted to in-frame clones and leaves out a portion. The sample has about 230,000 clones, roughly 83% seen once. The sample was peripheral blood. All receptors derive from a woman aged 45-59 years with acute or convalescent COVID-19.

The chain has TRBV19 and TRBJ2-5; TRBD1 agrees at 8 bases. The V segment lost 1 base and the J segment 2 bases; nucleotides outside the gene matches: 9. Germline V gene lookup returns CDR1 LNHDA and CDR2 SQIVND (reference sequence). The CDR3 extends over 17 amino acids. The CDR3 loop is CASSIGRTGLRQETQYF. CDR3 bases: TGTGCCAGTAGTATAGGTAGGACAGGGCTTCGGCAAGAGACCCAGTACTTC. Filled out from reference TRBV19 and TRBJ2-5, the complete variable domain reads DGGITQSPKYLFRKEGQNVTLSCEQNLNHDAMYWYRQDPGQGLRLIYYSQIVNDFQKGDIAEGYSVSREKKESFPLTVTSAQKNPTAFYLCASSIGRTGLRQETQYFGPGTRLLVL.

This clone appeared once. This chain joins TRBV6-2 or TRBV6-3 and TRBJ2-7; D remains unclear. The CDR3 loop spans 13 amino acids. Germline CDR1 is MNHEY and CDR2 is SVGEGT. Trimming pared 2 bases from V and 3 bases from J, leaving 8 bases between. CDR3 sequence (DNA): TGTGCCAGCAGTTACAACAGCTACTACGAGCAGTACTTC. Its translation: CASSYNSYYEQYF.

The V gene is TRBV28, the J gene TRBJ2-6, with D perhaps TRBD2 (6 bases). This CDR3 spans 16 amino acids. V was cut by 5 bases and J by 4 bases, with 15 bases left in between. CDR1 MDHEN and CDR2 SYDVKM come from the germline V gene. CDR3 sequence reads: CASSLRGLSGANVLTF. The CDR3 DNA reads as TGTGCCAGCAGTCTCCGGGGACTCTCCGGGGCCAACGTCCTGACTTTC. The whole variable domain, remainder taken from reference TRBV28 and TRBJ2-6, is DVKVTQSSRYLVKRTGEKVFLECVQDMDHENMFWYRQDPGLGLRLIYFSYDVKMKEKGDIPEGYSVSREKKERFSLILESASTNQTSMYLCASSLRGLSGANVLTFGAGSRLTVL.

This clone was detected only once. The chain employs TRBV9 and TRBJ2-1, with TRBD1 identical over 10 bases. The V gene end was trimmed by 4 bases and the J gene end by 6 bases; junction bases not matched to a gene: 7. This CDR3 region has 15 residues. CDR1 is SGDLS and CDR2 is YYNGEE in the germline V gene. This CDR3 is CASSPRGQGGNEQFF. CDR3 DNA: TGTGCCAGCAGCCCTCGAGGACAGGGGGGCAATGAGCAGTTCTTC.

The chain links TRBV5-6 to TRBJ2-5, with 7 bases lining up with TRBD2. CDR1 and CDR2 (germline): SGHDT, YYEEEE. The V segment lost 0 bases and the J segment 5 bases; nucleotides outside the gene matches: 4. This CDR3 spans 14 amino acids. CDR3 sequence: CASSLALADETQYF. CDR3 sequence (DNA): TGTGCCAGCAGCTTGGCCCTAGCGGACGAGACCCAGTACTTC.

The CDR3 loop is CASSPVRNNYGYTF. The DNA of the CDR3 is TGTGCCAGCAGCCCCGTCAGGAACAACTATGGCTACACCTTC. This sequence joins TRBV5-6 and TRBJ1-2; D is unresolved. Germline CDR1 and CDR2: SGHDT and YYEEEE. V lost 4 bases and J lost 2, with 12 bases in between. The CDR3 loop spans 14 amino acids. Full variable domain (rest looked up from reference TRBV5-6 and TRBJ1-2): DAGVTQSPTHLIKTRGQQVTLRCSPKSGHDTVSWYQQALGQGPQFIFQYYEEEERQRGNFPDRFSGHQFPNYSSELNVNALLLGDSALYLCASSPVRNNYGYTFGSGTRLTVV.

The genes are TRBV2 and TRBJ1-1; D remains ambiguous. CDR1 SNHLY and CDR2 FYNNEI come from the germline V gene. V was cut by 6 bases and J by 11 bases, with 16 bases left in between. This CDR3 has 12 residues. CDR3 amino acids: CASRRTPSGAFF. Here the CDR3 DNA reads TGTGCCAGCAGGAGAACTCCCTCCGGGGCTTTCTTT.

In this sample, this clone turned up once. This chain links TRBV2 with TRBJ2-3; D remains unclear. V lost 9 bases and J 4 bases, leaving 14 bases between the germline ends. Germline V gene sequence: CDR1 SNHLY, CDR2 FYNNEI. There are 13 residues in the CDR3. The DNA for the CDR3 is TGTGCCAGTCGACTCGACGGAGCAGATACGCAGTATTTT. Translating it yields CASRLDGADTQYF.

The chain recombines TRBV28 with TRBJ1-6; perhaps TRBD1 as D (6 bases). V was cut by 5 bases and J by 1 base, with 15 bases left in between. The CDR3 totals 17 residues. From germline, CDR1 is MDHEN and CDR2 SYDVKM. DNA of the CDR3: TGTGCCAGCAGTAACGGGGGGGGCAGATCCTATAATTCACCCCTCCACTTT. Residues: CASSNGGGRSYNSPLHF. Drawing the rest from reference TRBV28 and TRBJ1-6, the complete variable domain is DVKVTQSSRYLVKRTGEKVFLECVQDMDHENMFWYRQDPGLGLRLIYFSYDVKMKEKGDIPEGYSVSREKKERFSLILESASTNQTSMYLCASSNGGGRSYNSPLHFGNGTRLTVT.

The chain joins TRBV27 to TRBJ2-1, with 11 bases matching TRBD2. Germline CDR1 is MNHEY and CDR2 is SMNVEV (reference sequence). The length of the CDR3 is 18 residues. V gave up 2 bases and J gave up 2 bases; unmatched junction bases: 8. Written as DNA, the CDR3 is TGTGCCAGCAGTTTACTTAGGACTAGCGGGTCCACCTACAATGAGCAGTTCTTC. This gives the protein CASSLLRTSGSTYNEQFF.

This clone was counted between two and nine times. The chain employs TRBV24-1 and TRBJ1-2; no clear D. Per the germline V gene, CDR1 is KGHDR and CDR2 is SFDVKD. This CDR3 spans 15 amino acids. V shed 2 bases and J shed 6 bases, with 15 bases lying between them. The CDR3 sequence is CATSDSPGIKDGYTF. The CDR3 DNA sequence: TGTGCCACCAGTGATTCACCCGGGATCAAGGATGGCTACACCTTC.

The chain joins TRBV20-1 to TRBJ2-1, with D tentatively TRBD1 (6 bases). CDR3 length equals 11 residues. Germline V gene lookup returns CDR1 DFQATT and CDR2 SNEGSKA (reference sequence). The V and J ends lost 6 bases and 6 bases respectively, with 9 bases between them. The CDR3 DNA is TGCAGTGCAAGGGACATCAATGAGCAGTTCTTC. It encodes CSARDINEQFF.

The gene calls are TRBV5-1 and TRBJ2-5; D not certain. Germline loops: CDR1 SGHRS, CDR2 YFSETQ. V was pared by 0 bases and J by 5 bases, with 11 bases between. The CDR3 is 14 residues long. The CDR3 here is CASSLGQADETQYF. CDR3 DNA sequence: TGCGCCAGCAGCTTGGGACAAGCCGACGAGACCCAGTACTTC.

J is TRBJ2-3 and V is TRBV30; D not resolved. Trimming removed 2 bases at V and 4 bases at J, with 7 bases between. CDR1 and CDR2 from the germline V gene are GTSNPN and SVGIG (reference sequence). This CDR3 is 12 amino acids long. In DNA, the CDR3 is TGTGCCTGGAGTCCCTCGGCAGATACGCAGTATTTT. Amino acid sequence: CAWSPSADTQYF.

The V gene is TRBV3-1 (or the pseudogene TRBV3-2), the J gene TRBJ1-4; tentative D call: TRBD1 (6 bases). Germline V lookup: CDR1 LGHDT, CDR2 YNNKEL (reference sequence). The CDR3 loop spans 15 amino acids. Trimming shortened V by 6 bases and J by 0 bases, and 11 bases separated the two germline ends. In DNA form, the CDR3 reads TGTGCCAGCAGACCTGCAGGGGCAACTAATGAAAAACTGTTTTTT. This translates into CASRPAGATNEKLFF.

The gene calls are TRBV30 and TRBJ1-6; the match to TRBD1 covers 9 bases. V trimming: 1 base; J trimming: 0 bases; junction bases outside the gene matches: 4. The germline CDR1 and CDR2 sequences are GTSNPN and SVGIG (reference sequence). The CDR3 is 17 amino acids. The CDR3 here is CAWSGQDRGSYNSPLHF. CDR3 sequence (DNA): TGTGCCTGGAGTGGGCAGGACAGGGGCTCCTATAATTCACCCCTCCACTTT. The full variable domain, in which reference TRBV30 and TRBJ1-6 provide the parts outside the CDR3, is SQTIHQWPATLVQPVGSPLSLECTVEGTSNPNLYWYRQAAGRGLQLLFYSVGIGQISSEVPQNLSASRPQDRQFILSSKKLLLSDSGFYLCAWSGQDRGSYNSPLHFGNGTRLTVT.

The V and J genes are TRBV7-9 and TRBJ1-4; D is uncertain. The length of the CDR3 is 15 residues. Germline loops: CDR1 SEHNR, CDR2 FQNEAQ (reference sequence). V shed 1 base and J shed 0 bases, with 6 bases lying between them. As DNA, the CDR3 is TGTGCCAGCAGCTTAGACGGGGCAACTAATGAAAAACTGTTTTTT. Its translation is CASSLDGATNEKLFF. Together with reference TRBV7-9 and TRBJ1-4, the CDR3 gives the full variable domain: DTGVSQNPRHKITKRGQNVTFRCDPISEHNRLYWYRQTLGQGPEFLTYFQNEAQLEKSRLLSDRFSAERPKGSFSTLEIQRTEQGDSAMYLCASSLDGATNEKLFFGSGTQLSVL.

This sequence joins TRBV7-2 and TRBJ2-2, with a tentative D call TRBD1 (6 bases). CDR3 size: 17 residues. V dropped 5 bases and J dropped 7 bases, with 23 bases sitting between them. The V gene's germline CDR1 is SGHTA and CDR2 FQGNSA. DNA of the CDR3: TGTGCCAGCAGCAAAAAATCCGCGCAGGGGTCGGGCGGGGAGCTGTTTTTT. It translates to CASSKKSAQGSGGELFF.